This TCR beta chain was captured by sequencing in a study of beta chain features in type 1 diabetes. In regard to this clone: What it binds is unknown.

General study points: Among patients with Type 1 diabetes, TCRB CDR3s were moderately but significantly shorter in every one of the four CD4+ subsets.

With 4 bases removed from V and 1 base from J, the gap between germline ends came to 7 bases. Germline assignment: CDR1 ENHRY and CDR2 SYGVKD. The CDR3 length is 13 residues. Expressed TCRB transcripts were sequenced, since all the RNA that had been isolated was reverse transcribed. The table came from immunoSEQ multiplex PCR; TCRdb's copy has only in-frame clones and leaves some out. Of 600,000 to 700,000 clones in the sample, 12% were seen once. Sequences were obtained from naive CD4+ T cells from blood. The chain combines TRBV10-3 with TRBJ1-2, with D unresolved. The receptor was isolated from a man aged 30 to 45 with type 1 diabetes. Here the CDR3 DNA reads TGTGCCATCAGTGGTGTAGTTAACTATGGCTACACCTTC. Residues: CAISGVVNYGYTF.